This T cell receptor beta chain was sequenced in a study of T cell repertoires in cytomegalovirus infection. Study at large: Recently described HLA-C-restricted plus well-studied HLA-B-restricted CMV epitopes were used. From public TCR beta signatures came an indication of both CMV infection and matching HLA type.

General observations from the study: There were carriers of CMV plus the relevant HLA, and cumulative public TCR beta family frequency identified them. The study found HLA-C-restricted CMV-specific TCR beta clonotypes dominating the ex vivo response.

Via MiXCR, TCRdb re-called the reads, giving one row per CDR3 protein. Of about 830,000 distinct CDR3 sequences in the sample, approximately 30% were seen once. CDR1 and CDR2 (germline): MNHNY, SVGAGI (reference sequence). Trimming took 0 bases from V and 0 from J, leaving 12 bases between them. The CDR3 runs 17 residues. This clonotype has only a few counts. Its antigen is unknown. The TCR comes from a human donor in good health (CMV status not recorded). Some clones in this sample may be carry-over from other donors' samples. The chain uses TRBV6-6 and TRBJ2-1; D is possibly TRBD2 (5 bases). This material consisted of cultured CD8+ T cells from PBMCs, taken from culture after CMV antigen stimulation. CDR3: CASSYSNPGSSYNEQFF. CDR3 in DNA: TGTGCCAGCAGTTACTCTAACCCGGGAAGCTCCTACAATGAGCAGTTCTTC.